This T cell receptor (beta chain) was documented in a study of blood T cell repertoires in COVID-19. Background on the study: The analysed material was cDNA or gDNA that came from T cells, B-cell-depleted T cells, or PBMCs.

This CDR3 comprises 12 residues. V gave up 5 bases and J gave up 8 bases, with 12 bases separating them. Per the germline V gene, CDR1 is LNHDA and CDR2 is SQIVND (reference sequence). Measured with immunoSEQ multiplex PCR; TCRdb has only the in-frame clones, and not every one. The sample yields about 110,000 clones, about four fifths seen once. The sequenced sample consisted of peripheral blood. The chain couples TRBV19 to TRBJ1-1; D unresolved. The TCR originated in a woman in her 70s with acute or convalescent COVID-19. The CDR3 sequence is CASSLFRGEAFF. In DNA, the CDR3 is TGTGCCAGTAGTTTGTTTCGCGGCGAAGCTTTCTTT.